The clone carrying this T cell receptor beta chain appeared a few times. This sample is part of a study of patients and donors after allogeneic stem cell transplantation. The CDR3 loop spans 14 amino acids. The V end lost 0 bases, the J end lost 11 bases, and 12 bases lay between the germline ends. Germline loops: CDR1 SGHRS, CDR2 YFSETQ. In TCRdb, the RT-PCR reads were re-called with MiXCR into one record per CDR3 protein. The sample holds 410,000 or so distinct CDR3 sequences; 16% are singletons and the top ten take less than 8%. This chain connects TRBV5-1 to TRBJ1-6; D might be TRBD1 (6 bases). The clonotype comes from a human donor who was either an allogeneic HSCT recipient or a stem cell or donor lymphocyte infusion donor (not recorded which). It is not recorded whose cells these are; they may come from a transplant donor. Specimen: blood, either unsorted or a sorted T cell fraction (not recorded which). This CDR3 is CASSLEGGGTPLHF. CDR3 bases: TGCGCCAGCAGCTTGGAGGGGGGCGGGACACCCCTCCACTTT.